This T cell receptor (beta chain) was sequenced during a study of beta chain features in type 1 diabetes. TCRB transcripts that were expressed got sequenced, as all of the isolated RNA had been reverse transcribed. Reads from naive, central memory and regulatory T cell samples averaged around 3.7 million. Libraries were prepared by immunoSEQ multiplex PCR; TCRdb keeps only in-frame clonotypes and omits some of them. The data show approximately 400,000 clones, with roughly 16% seen just once and roughly 0.019% held by the top ten. Central memory, naive, regulatory and stem cell-like memory CD4+ cells were sorted by CD45RO/CCR7/CD25/CD127/CD95/CD27. Points on this clone: Antigen: not known.

The study, taken as a whole, reports: At VDJ recombination sites, type 1 diabetes patients had fewer insertions and more deleted nucleotides. All four CD4+ subsets of Type 1 diabetes patients contained TCRB CDR3s that were moderately but significantly shorter.

This receptor was obtained from a woman younger than 35 in good health. Sequencing input: naive CD4+ T cells from blood.

Written as DNA, the CDR3 is TGTGCCTGGAGTGGAGCGGTCGATACGCAGTATTTT. The encoded protein is CAWSGAVDTQYF. The chain carries TRBV30 and TRBJ2-3; maybe TRBD2 (5 bases). The CDR3 covers 12 residues. Trimming stripped 1 base from V and 6 bases from J, with 8 bases between. Germline V gene lookup returns CDR1 GTSNPN and CDR2 SVGIG (reference sequence).